Below are 22 T cell receptor beta chains sequenced from a single sample in a study of Graves' ophthalmopathy and Graves' hyperthyroidism. TCR beta CDR3 amplification used RNA transcripts. HTBI primers were employed in first-round RT-PCR, then a second-round multiplex PCR followed. TCRdb re-analysed the multiplex PCR reads in MiXCR, keeping a single row per CDR3 protein. Seen here are roughly 60,000 distinct CDR3 sequences, more than 40% observed once, and the top ten hold around 4.5%. Sequencing input: peripheral blood. The receptors derive from an adult woman with Graves' ophthalmopathy.

By share, this clonotype ranks as medium-sized. The chain links TRBV20-1 to TRBJ1-2, with D perhaps matching TRBD1 (5 bases). Trimming stripped 3 bases from V and 8 bases from J, with 16 bases between. The CDR3 consists of 13 residues. CDR1 is DFQATT and CDR2 is SNEGSKA in the germline V gene (reference sequence). The DNA for the CDR3 is TGCAGTGCTAGGGACAAGACCGCCTCGGGCTACACCTTC. This gives the protein CSARDKTASGYTF.

This clonotype was detected ten times or more. The chain employs TRBV3-1 and TRBJ1-3; 7 bases match TRBD1. The CDR3 extends over 15 amino acids. The V segment lost 1 base and the J segment 4 bases; nucleotides outside the gene matches: 4. The V gene's germline CDR1 is LGHDT and CDR2 YNNKEL (reference sequence). CDR3 loop: CASSQAQGYGNTIYF. The CDR3 DNA is TGTGCCAGCAGCCAAGCACAGGGGTACGGAAACACCATATATTTT.

This clonotype was observed at least ten times. The genes are TRBV20-1 and TRBJ2-7; the match to TRBD1 covers 9 bases. CDR3 length equals 14 residues. Germline CDR1 is DFQATT and CDR2 is SNEGSKA (reference sequence). The J segment lost 7 bases and the V segment lost 5 bases, leaving 12 bases of the junction unmatched. The CDR3 protein is CSAYPGQGIREQYF. Here the CDR3 DNA reads TGCAGTGCTTATCCTGGACAGGGGATAAGGGAGCAGTACTTC.

CDR3 nucleotides: TGTGCCAGCAGCTTAGTGCCCCGTCGAGGAGAAAAACTGTTTTTT. Its translation is CASSLVPRRGEKLFF. The chain employs TRBV7-6 and TRBJ1-4; no definite D call. CDR1 is SGHVS, CDR2 FNYEAQ, per germline. The CDR3 sequence is 15 residues long. V lost 1 base to trimming and J lost 8 bases, with 14 bases between them.

In the case of this clonotype: The conserved closing phenylalanine or tryptophan is absent in this CDR3, likely reflecting a read error. This chain connects TRBV7-2 to TRBJ2-1; D is possibly TRBD1 or TRBD2 (5 bases each). The CDR3 extends over 13 amino acids. CDR1 SGHTA and CDR2 FQGNSA come from the germline V gene. This CDR3 is CANSWGRINEQFY. Written as DNA, the CDR3 is TGTGCCAACAGCTGGGGACGGATCAATGAGCAGTTCTAC.

This clonotype was observed many times. The chain carries TRBV2 and TRBJ1-4, with D unresolved. The CDR3 is made up of 14 amino acids. V was pared by 6 bases and J by 4 bases, with 12 bases between. Germline V CDR1 and CDR2: SNHLY, FYNNEI. The CDR3 DNA is TGTGCCAGCAGCTCTGAAATCTTTAATGAAAAACTGTTTTTT. Translation: CASSSEIFNEKLFF.

The chain recombines TRBV5-4 with TRBJ2-1, with D perhaps TRBD1 (6 bases). V lost 4 bases, J lost 9 bases, and 17 bases lay in between. This CDR3 has 14 amino acids. Looked up from germline, CDR1 is SGHNT and CDR2 is YYREEE (reference sequence). In nucleotides, the CDR3 is TGTGCCAGCAGCAGAGAGGGGGTTGCAGGTGAGCAGTTCTTC. Translated, it gives CASSREGVAGEQFF.

This clonotype appeared a single time. The chain has TRBV2 and TRBJ2-3; D perhaps matches TRBD2 (7 bases). Germline V gene lookup returns CDR1 SNHLY and CDR2 FYNNEI. Trimming shortened V by 6 bases and J by 3 bases, and 22 bases separated the two germline ends. CDR3 length equals 17 residues. The chain's CDR3 is CASRGGGPGEGTDTQYF. The CDR3, as DNA: TGTGCCAGCAGAGGTGGGGGGCCGGGGGAGGGGACAGATACGCAGTATTTT.

Judged by abundance, this clonotype is medium-sized. The chain is built from TRBV24-1 and TRBJ2-3; TRBD2 is a possible D gene (5 bases). The CDR3 length is 12 residues. CDR1 is KGHDR, CDR2 SFDVKD, per germline. V was clipped by 7 bases and J by 7 bases, with 11 bases between them. CDR3 protein: CATRGSGYTQYF. The DNA for the CDR3 is TGTGCCACCAGGGGAAGCGGTTATACGCAGTATTTT.

The chain joins TRBV7-6 to TRBJ1-1, with D possibly being TRBD1 (5 bases). The CDR3 sequence is 14 residues long. Trimming cost V 5 bases and J 7 bases, with 17 bases left between them. CDR1 is SGHVS and CDR2 is FNYEAQ in the germline V gene. The CDR3 region is CASSLFGGGNEAFF. CDR3 nucleotide sequence: TGTGCCAGCAGCCTATTTGGGGGGGGGAATGAAGCTTTCTTT.

This clonotype is medium-sized within its sample. The chain employs TRBV29-1 and TRBJ2-5, with TRBD1 identical over 8 bases. CDR3 length equals 13 residues. From germline, CDR1 is SQVTM and CDR2 ANQGSEA. V lost 5 bases, J lost 5 bases, and 7 bases stayed unmatched. Written as DNA, the CDR3 is TGCAGCGTTTATGGACAGGGCGGGGAGACCCAGTACTTC. Protein product: CSVYGQGGETQYF.

This clonotype has a count of ten or more. As DNA, the CDR3 is TGTGCCAGCAGCCCCTGGGGCCTCCACGGCACTAACTATGGCTACACCTTC. Residues: CASSPWGLHGTNYGYTF. The chain has TRBV5-8 and TRBJ1-2, with a weak D call TRBD1 (5 bases). CDR1 is SGHTS and CDR2 is YDEGEE in the germline V gene. The CDR3 consists of 17 residues. V lost 4 bases to trimming and J lost 0 bases, with 19 bases between them.

This chain joins TRBV19 and TRBJ2-1, with no clear D. CDR1 and CDR2 from the germline V gene are LNHDA and SQIVND (reference sequence). The CDR3 totals 15 residues. V lost 3 bases and J lost 2, with 11 bases in between. The CDR3 DNA reads TGTGCCAGTAGTATGATGGGCTATGCCTACAATGAGCAGTTCTTC. Encoded protein: CASSMMGYAYNEQFF.

The chain is built from TRBV20-1 and TRBJ1-2; 7 positions agree with TRBD1. This CDR3 is 12 amino acids long. The V segment lost 5 bases and the J segment 5 bases; nucleotides outside the gene matches: 5. CDR1 DFQATT and CDR2 SNEGSKA come from the germline V gene (reference sequence). The CDR3 sequence: CSADGTDYGYTF. The CDR3, as DNA: TGCAGTGCTGATGGGACAGATTATGGCTACACCTTC.

J is TRBJ2-5 and V is TRBV20-1; TRBD1 agrees at 7 bases. The trim removed 1 base at V and 2 bases at J, leaving 4 bases unmatched. The CDR3 sequence is 14 residues long. CDR1 and CDR2 from the germline V gene are DFQATT and SNEGSKA (reference sequence). CDR3 region: CSARVMGQQETQYF. DNA for the CDR3: TGCAGTGCTAGAGTTATGGGACAGCAAGAGACCCAGTACTTC.

The rearrangement uses TRBV7-2 and TRBJ2-2; maybe TRBD1 (5 bases). The V gene lost 1 base and the J gene lost 0 bases, with 9 bases spanning the gap. Germline V gene sequence: CDR1 SGHTA, CDR2 FQGNSA. This CDR3 spans 16 amino acids. The DNA for the CDR3 is TGTGCCAGCAGCTTAGAGGCAGGGCCGAACACCGGGGAGCTGTTTTTT. Translating gives CASSLEAGPNTGELFF.

V is TRBV6-5 and J is TRBJ2-2; D is possibly TRBD1 (6 bases). This CDR3 has 15 amino acids. V lost 2 bases and J lost 5, with 12 bases in between. Germline CDR1 MNHEY, CDR2 SVGAGI. Written as DNA, the CDR3 is TGTGCCAGCAGTTACACCATACAGGGTACCGGGGAGCTGTTTTTT. Translation: CASSYTIQGTGELFF.

This clonotype was detected many times. V is TRBV4-1 and J is TRBJ2-7; TRBD2 matches at 7 bases. This CDR3 is built from 15 residues. J lost 4 bases, V lost 1 base, and 7 bases had no gene match. Germline V lookup: CDR1 MGHRA, CDR2 YSYEKL. The chain's CDR3 is CASSQGEGLLYEQYF. The CDR3 bases are TGCGCCAGCAGCCAAGGCGAGGGACTATTATACGAGCAGTACTTC.

The chain has TRBV25-1 and TRBJ1-1, with D possibly TRBD1 on 5 matching bases. The CDR3 consists of 12 residues. Per germline, CDR1 MGHDK and CDR2 SYGVNS. Deletions cut 6 bases from V and 6 bases from J, with 11 bases between. The CDR3 DNA sequence: TGTGCCAGCAGGCCGGAGGGGTCTGAAGCTTTCTTT. Translated: CASRPEGSEAFF.

CDR3 loop: CASSPPTSGGGETQYF. The CDR3 coding sequence is TGTGCCAGCAGCCCTCCTACTAGCGGGGGGGGAGAGACCCAGTACTTC. The V call is TRBV2, the J call TRBJ2-5; 13 bases fit TRBD2. Germline lookup yields CDR1 SNHLY and CDR2 FYNNEI. Trimming took 6 bases from V and 4 from J; bases not matched to a gene: 8. The CDR3 is 16 amino acids.

This clonotype was found many times. The chain links TRBV27 to TRBJ2-5; D may be TRBD2 (6 bases). The germline V and J ends were trimmed by 8 bases and 4 bases, with 23 bases remaining between them. The CDR3 consists of 16 residues. Germline V gene sequence: CDR1 MNHEY, CDR2 SMNVEV (reference sequence). The CDR3 DNA is TGTGCCAGCGGCCGGGACGGCGGGACGTACGGAGAGACCCAGTACTTC. This sequence encodes CASGRDGGTYGETQYF.

Many counts were recorded for this clonotype. V and J are TRBV20-1 and TRBJ2-5; D call uncertain. Germline loops: CDR1 DFQATT, CDR2 SNEGSKA (reference sequence). This CDR3 comprises 13 residues. Trimming pared 5 bases from V and 2 bases from J, leaving 12 bases between. DNA of the CDR3: TGCAGTGCTCCGCTAGGTGCTCAAGAGACCCAGTACTTC. Its translation is CSAPLGAQETQYF.